The entry below gives a single T cell receptor beta chain sequence along with its context. Clones were read by immunoSEQ multiplex PCR, and TCRdb kept only the in-frame ones, dropping some. The data hold about 140,000 clones, with around 94% observed a single time. The data stem from a study of control samples from healthy donors and cancer patients. Sequenced sample: blood. This clonotype was sampled from a man aged 40-49 years in good health.

The CDR3 nucleotides are TGTGCCAGCAGTTACATTCGGGGGGGCCGGGATGAGCAGTTCTTC. This encodes CASSYIRGGRDEQFF. This chain joins TRBV6-2 or TRBV6-3 and TRBJ2-1; 8 bases are shared with TRBD2. Germline CDR1 MNHEY, CDR2 SVGEGT. The CDR3 extends over 15 amino acids. The V and J ends lost 2 bases and 8 bases, in that order; junction bases with no gene match: 8.